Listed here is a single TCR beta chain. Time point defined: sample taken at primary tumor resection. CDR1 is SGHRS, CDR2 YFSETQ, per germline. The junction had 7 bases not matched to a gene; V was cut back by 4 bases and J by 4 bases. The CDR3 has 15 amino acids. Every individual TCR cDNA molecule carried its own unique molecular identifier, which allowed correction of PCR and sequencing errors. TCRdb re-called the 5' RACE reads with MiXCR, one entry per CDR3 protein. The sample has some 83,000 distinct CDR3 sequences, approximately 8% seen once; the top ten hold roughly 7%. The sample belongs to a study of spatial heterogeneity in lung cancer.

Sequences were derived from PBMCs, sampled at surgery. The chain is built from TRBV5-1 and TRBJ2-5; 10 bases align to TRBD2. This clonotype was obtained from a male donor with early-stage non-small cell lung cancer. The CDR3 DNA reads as TGCGCCAGCAGCCAGGCCGGGACTAGCGCAGAGACCCAGTACTTC. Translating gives CASSQAGTSAETQYF.